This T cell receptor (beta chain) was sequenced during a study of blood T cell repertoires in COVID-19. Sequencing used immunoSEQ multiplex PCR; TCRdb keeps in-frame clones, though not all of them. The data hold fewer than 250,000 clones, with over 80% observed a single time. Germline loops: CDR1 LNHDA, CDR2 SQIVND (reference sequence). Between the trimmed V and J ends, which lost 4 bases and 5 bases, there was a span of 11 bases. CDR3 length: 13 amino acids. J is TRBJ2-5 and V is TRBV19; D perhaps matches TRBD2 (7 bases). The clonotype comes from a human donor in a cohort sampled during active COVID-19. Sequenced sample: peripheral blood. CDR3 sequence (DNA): TGTGCCAGTAGTACGGGGGGCCAGGAGACCCAGTACTTC. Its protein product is CASSTGGQETQYF. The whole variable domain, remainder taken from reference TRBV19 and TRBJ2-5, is DGGITQSPKYLFRKEGQNVTLSCEQNLNHDAMYWYRQDPGQGLRLIYYSQIVNDFQKGDIAEGYSVSREKKESFPLTVTSAQKNPTAFYLCASSTGGQETQYFGPGTRLLVL.